This TCR beta chain emerged from a study of cytomegalovirus exposure and HLA in healthy donors. Unmatched junction bases numbered 7, after V lost 0 bases and J lost 5 bases. This CDR3 is built from 16 residues. The germline V gene has CDR1 SGDLS and CDR2 YYNGEE. With respect to this clone: What it binds is not known.

Whole-study results and caveats: Follow-up analysis later connected one missense variant in DCLRE1C with trimming of TCR beta V- and J-genes. Follow-up analysis seemed to connect common viral pathogens with several of the most significant clusters identified.

PCR primers comprised 60 Vbeta and 13 Jbeta primers. In the source study's methods: Counted up in a later analysis, unique TCR beta chains came to about 83 million, with roughly 11 million shared. Measured with immunoSEQ multiplex PCR; TCRdb has only the in-frame clones, and not every one. V and J calls and clone size follow that table, whereas D and trimming were derived from the DNA. The table shows about 190,000 clones, with about 85% occurring only once. Specimen: PBMCs. The J gene is TRBJ2-5, the V gene TRBV9, with 10 positions matching TRBD1. This sequence originates from a boy between 2 and 10 years old in good health and CMV-seronegative. In nucleotides, the CDR3 is TGTGCCAGCAGCGTAGCCCCGACAGGGGGCATGGAGACCCAGTACTTC. It codes for CASSVAPTGGMETQYF.